This T cell receptor (beta chain) originates from a study of blood T cells in healthy people across ages. Trimming shortened V by 5 bases and J by 5 bases, and 22 bases separated the two germline ends. Per the germline V gene, CDR1 is LGHDT and CDR2 is YNNKEL (reference sequence). The length of the CDR3 is 17 residues. Every sample gave at least 5.5 micrograms of total RNA when it was extracted. Primers used in a second PCR of roughly 7 to 12 cycles were a sample-barcoded 5' primer and a J-beta primer mix. Template switching added a 12-random-nucleotide identifier to every cDNA molecule. TCRdb fed the 5' RACE reads into MiXCR, producing one record per CDR3 protein. The sample holds some 1.5 million distinct CDR3 sequences; 28% are singletons and the top ten take 7% to 9%. General study findings and limits: Diversity estimated from one million T cells was considered an underestimate. The recorded TCR beta diversity per million T cells decreased in a roughly linear manner with age.

Worth noting for this clonotype: Its antigen is undetermined.

The chain has TRBV3-1 and TRBJ2-1; D is unclear. Sequenced sample: blood. The sequence came from a woman aged 25 to 39 in good health. The CDR3 spells CASSKSDLVVVHNEQFF. CDR3 sequence (DNA): TGTGCCAGCAGCAAATCGGACCTAGTTGTGGTTCACAATGAGCAGTTCTTC.